A single sample gave rise to the 23 T cell receptor beta chains below, sequenced in a study of blood T cells in healthy people across ages. A second PCR, run for roughly 7 to 12 cycles, used a sample-barcoded 5' primer plus a J-beta primer mix. TCRdb re-called the 5' RACE reads through MiXCR, storing one row per CDR3 protein. The sample lists some 790,000 distinct CDR3 sequences; 29% were seen once. Source material: blood. These receptor sequences come from a woman aged 80 or over in good health.

Points on this clonotype: A junction boundary mismatches the germline segment, possibly from a read error. The rearrangement joins TRBV6-5 to TRBJ2-1; no definite D call. The closer fit of TRBJ2-7 to the DNA end suggests the J call may be wrong. This CDR3 contains 19 residues. Germline values: CDR1 MNHEY, CDR2 SVGAGI. This CDR3 reads CASSHSWYDFPSSYNEQYF. The CDR3, as DNA: TGTGCCAGCAGTCACTCGTGGTATGATTTTCCGAGCTCCTACAATGAGCAGTACTTC.

This clonotype has at least ten counts. The chain is built from TRBV20-1 and TRBJ2-3, with TRBD2 identical over 10 bases. V was clipped by 0 bases and J by 3 bases; unmatched bases: 6. Germline lookup yields CDR1 DFQATT and CDR2 SNEGSKA (reference sequence). This CDR3 is built from 16 residues. CDR3 sequence (DNA): TGCAGTGCTAGAGATTCTAGCGGGGGATGGACAGATACGCAGTATTTT. This sequence encodes CSARDSSGGWTDTQYF.

This clonotype was found many times. V usage is TRBV12-3 or TRBV12-4 and J usage is TRBJ2-1; 9 bases align to TRBD2. The J segment lost 0 bases and the V segment lost 5 bases, leaving 8 bases of the junction unmatched. CDR3 size: 17 residues. The DNA of the CDR3 is TGTGCCAGCAGTCCCCCTCTGCGGGGGGGCTCCTACAATGAGCAGTTCTTC. Its translation is CASSPPLRGGSYNEQFF.

With regard to this clonotype: A much larger clone sits a single nucleotide away, making a read error possible. Here the CDR3 reads CASSGGQGISETQNF. The CDR3 DNA sequence: TGCGCCAGCAGCGGGGGACAGGGGATTTCGGAGACCCAGAACTTC. This chain connects TRBV5-1 to TRBJ2-7; 10 bases fit TRBD1. CDR1 SGHRS and CDR2 YFSETQ come from the germline V gene. This CDR3 region has 15 residues.

This clonotype was picked up a small number of times. A read error is possible here, since a much larger clone lies one base away. The genes are TRBV4-3 and TRBJ2-3, with D perhaps assigned TRBD1 or TRBD2 (5 bases each). The CDR3 is 14 amino acids. Germline values: CDR1 LGHNA, CDR2 YSLEER. CDR3: CAGSRVLGVDTQYF. CDR3 nucleotides: TGCGCCGGCAGCCGCGTACTAGGGGTAGATACGCAGTATTTT.

This clonotype was counted at least ten times. The rearrangement uses TRBV5-6 and TRBJ2-6, with TRBD1 matching 7 bases. V lost 7 bases to trimming and J lost 0 bases; unmatched junction nucleotides: 13. This CDR3 region has 18 residues. The V gene's germline CDR1 is SGHDT and CDR2 YYEEEE. In DNA form, the CDR3 reads TGTGCCAGCGGGAAAGGGACAGTCTTTAACTCTGGGGCCAACGTCCTGACTTTC. Its translation: CASGKGTVFNSGANVLTF.

There are many counts of this clonotype. The rearrangement links TRBV4-1 to TRBJ2-7; tentative D call: TRBD1 (6 bases). The CDR3 is 14 residues long. The V gene's germline CDR1 is MGHRA and CDR2 YSYEKL. Deletions cut 1 base from V and 0 bases from J, with 7 bases between. Here the CDR3 reads CASSQADSSYEQYF. CDR3 nucleotides: TGCGCCAGCAGCCAAGCGGACAGCTCCTACGAGCAGTACTTC.

Details on this clonotype: A much larger clone lies a single base off, so this may be a read error. CDR3 sequence (DNA): TGTGCCAGCAGTTACCCGGTTCAGCGGGAAAGCACAGATACGCAGTATTTT. Translated: CASSYPVQRESTDTQYF. This chain connects TRBV6-2 or TRBV6-3 to TRBJ2-3; TRBD2 aligns across 7 bases. V was pared by 2 bases and J by 0 bases, with 8 bases of the junction left unmatched. Germline-derived CDR1 and CDR2 are MNHEY and SVGEGT. CDR3 length: 17 amino acids.

The chain has TRBV3-1 and TRBJ2-1; 10 nucleotides agree with TRBD2. Gene TRBJ2-7 matches the end of the DNA better, so the J call may be wrong. Germline CDR1 is LGHDT and CDR2 is YNNKEL (reference sequence). This CDR3 has 18 amino acids. CDR3 coding DNA: TGTGCCAGCAGCCAATCCCCAGGAGCGGGGGGGCCCTACAATGAGCAGTACTTC. Protein product: CASSQSPGAGGPYNEQYF.

This clonotype was recorded a few times. A clone one base away is much larger, so this may be a read error. The chain employs TRBV20-1 and TRBJ1-6; D might be TRBD1 (6 bases). The germline V gene encodes CDR1 DFQATT and CDR2 SNEGSKA (reference sequence). This CDR3 spans 16 amino acids. The CDR3 DNA reads as TGCAGTGCTAGAGATATTGGGACATCGGCTCGTTCACCCCCCCACTTT. Protein product: CSARDIGTSARSPPHF.

This clonotype was picked up a small number of times. At one end, the junction sequence differs from germline, possibly due to a read error. The chain joins TRBV9 to TRBJ2-7, with 12 bases aligning to TRBD2. The closer fit of TRBJ2-5 to the DNA end suggests the J call may be wrong. CDR1 SGDLS and CDR2 YYNGEE come from the germline V gene. This CDR3 is built from 15 residues. Written as DNA, the CDR3 is TGTGTCAGCAGCACGACTAGCGGGGGTGAACAGACCCAGTACTTC. Amino acid sequence: CVSSTTSGGEQTQYF.

The chain has TRBV5-1 and TRBJ2-3; 13 positions agree with TRBD2. V shed 1 base and J 6 bases; nucleotides not matched to a gene: 5. The CDR3 has 16 residues. In germline, CDR1 is SGHRS, CDR2 YFSETQ. Here the CDR3 reads CASSLPRTSGGDTQYF. The CDR3 DNA sequence: TGCGCCAGCAGCTTGCCCCGGACTAGCGGGGGTGATACGCAGTATTTT.

Points on this clonotype: Just one base apart from a much larger clone, this may be a read error. The chain has TRBV6-5 and TRBJ2-7; 9 nucleotides match TRBD2. The J call may be wrong; the DNA end is better matched by TRBJ2-5. The germline gives CDR1 MNHEY, CDR2 SVGAGI. The CDR3 consists of 16 residues. CDR3: CVSSYSGTSRKETQYF. CDR3 in DNA: TGTGTCAGCAGTTACTCTGGGACTAGCAGAAAAGAGACCCAGTACTTC.

The rearrangement links TRBV2 to TRBJ1-3; no reliable D call. This CDR3 spans 13 amino acids. V lost 4 bases to trimming and J lost 0 bases, with 4 bases between them. The germline V gene has CDR1 SNHLY and CDR2 FYNNEI. CDR3 in amino acids: CASSGDSGNTIYF. In DNA, the CDR3 is TGTGCCAGCAGTGGGGACTCTGGAAACACCATATATTTT.

V and J are TRBV5-1 and TRBJ2-1, with a tentative D call TRBD2 (5 bases). CDR3 size: 13 residues. The V gene lost 0 bases and the J gene lost 8 bases, with 9 bases spanning the gap. CDR1 is SGHRS and CDR2 is YFSETQ in the germline V gene. DNA of the CDR3: TGCGCCAGCAGCTTGGTCACCGGGGATGAGCAGTTCTTC. Protein sequence: CASSLVTGDEQFF.

This clonotype was seen more than once but under ten times. J is TRBJ2-1 and V is TRBV18; tentatively, D is TRBD1 (6 bases). Trimming took 3 bases from V and 10 from J, leaving 16 bases between them. The CDR3 has 14 amino acids. The germline V gene encodes CDR1 KGHSH and CDR2 LQKENI. The CDR3 here is CASSPGAQVKEQFF. The CDR3 region has the DNA TGTGCCAGCTCACCGGGGGCTCAGGTGAAGGAGCAGTTCTTC.

This clonotype was seen only a few times. This could be a read error, since a much larger clone is one nucleotide away. The rearrangement uses TRBV12-3 or TRBV12-4 and TRBJ2-5; D assignment may be TRBD1 or TRBD2 (6 bases each). V was clipped by 6 bases and J by 6 bases, with 14 bases between them. CDR3 length: 13 residues. CDR3 residues: CASREGVGQTQYF. CDR3 nucleotide sequence: TGTGCCAGCAGGGAGGGGGTTGGTCAGACCCAGTACTTC.

The table lists this clonotype with many counts. This sequence joins TRBV12-3 or TRBV12-4 and TRBJ2-7; 7 bases align to TRBD1. The CDR3 runs 13 residues. V shed 6 bases and J 5 bases; nucleotides not matched to a gene: 7. This CDR3 reads CASRQTGTDEQYF. CDR3 sequence (DNA): TGTGCCAGCAGACAAACCGGGACAGACGAGCAGTACTTC.

Ten or more counts support this clonotype. The rearrangement links TRBV9 to TRBJ1-6, with D perhaps matching TRBD1 (6 bases). Per the germline V gene, CDR1 is SGDLS and CDR2 is YYNGEE. The CDR3 is made up of 13 amino acids. Trimming took off 1 base at V and 7 bases at J, with 6 bases between the two ends. The CDR3 spells CASSVTGNSPLHF. The CDR3 bases are TGTGCCAGCAGCGTAACAGGGAATTCACCCCTCCACTTT. The whole variable domain, filled in from reference TRBV9 and TRBJ1-6, reads DSGVTQTPKHLITATGQRVTLRCSPRSGDLSVYWYQQSLDQGLQFLIQYYNGEERAKGNILERFSAQQFPDLHSELNLSSLELGDSALYFCASSVTGNSPLHFGNGTRLTVT.

In its sample, this clonotype was seen many times. The J gene is TRBJ2-3, the V gene TRBV5-1, with 8 nucleotides matching TRBD1. Unmatched junction bases numbered 4, after V lost 1 base and J lost 3 bases. CDR3 size: 15 residues. Germline-derived CDR1 and CDR2 are SGHRS and YFSETQ. Here the CDR3 DNA reads TGCGCCAGCAGCTTGACAGGGGGATGGACAGATACGCAGTATTTT. Protein: CASSLTGGWTDTQYF.

This clonotype was detected a few times. V and J are TRBV7-9 and TRBJ1-2, with 8 bases that match TRBD1. The CDR3 contains 17 residues. V was pared by 5 bases and J by 0 bases, with 11 bases of the junction left unmatched. Germline V gene sequence: CDR1 SEHNR, CDR2 FQNEAQ (reference sequence). The CDR3 loop is CASSPRTGTTSNYGYTF. In DNA form, the CDR3 reads TGTGCCAGCAGCCCCCGGACAGGGACTACTTCTAACTATGGCTACACCTTC. Using reference TRBV7-9 and TRBJ1-2 for the parts outside the CDR3, the full variable domain is DTGVSQNPRHKITKRGQNVTFRCDPISEHNRLYWYRQTLGQGPEFLTYFQNEAQLEKSRLLSDRFSAERPKGSFSTLEIQRTEQGDSAMYLCASSPRTGTTSNYGYTFGSGTRLTVV.

The V call is TRBV7-9, the J call TRBJ2-1; 10 bases line up with TRBD1. Germline V gene data show CDR1 as SEHNR and CDR2 as FQNEAQ (reference sequence). V lost 3 bases and J lost 9; bases outside the gene matches: 5. The CDR3 is 14 amino acids. The CDR3 is CASSLGQGSVEQFF. The CDR3, as DNA: TGTGCCAGCAGCTTGGGACAGGGGTCAGTTGAGCAGTTCTTC. Filled out from reference TRBV7-9 and TRBJ2-1, the complete variable domain reads DTGVSQNPRHKITKRGQNVTFRCDPISEHNRLYWYRQTLGQGPEFLTYFQNEAQLEKSRLLSDRFSAERPKGSFSTLEIQRTEQGDSAMYLCASSLGQGSVEQFFGPGTRLTVL.

Concerning this clonotype: A much larger clone differs from this one at a single base, so this may be a read error. The chain recombines TRBV18 with TRBJ2-1; D not certain. This CDR3 is built from 14 residues. Germline-derived CDR1 and CDR2 are KGHSH and LQKENI. The CDR3 DNA reads as TGTGCCGGCTCACCAGAAAGCAGCTTTAATGAGCAGTTCTTC. Protein product: CAGSPESSFNEQFF.